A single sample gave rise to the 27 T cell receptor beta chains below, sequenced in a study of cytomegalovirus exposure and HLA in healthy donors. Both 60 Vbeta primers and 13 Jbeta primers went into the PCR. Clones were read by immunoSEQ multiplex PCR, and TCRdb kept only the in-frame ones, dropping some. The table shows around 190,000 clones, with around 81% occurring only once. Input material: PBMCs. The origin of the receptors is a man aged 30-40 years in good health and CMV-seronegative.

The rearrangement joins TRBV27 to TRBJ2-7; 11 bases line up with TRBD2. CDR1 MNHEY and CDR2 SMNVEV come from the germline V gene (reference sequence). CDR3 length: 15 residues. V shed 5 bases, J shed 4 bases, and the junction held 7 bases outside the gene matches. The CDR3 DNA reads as TGTGCCAGCAGTATAAAGACTAGCGGGACGTACGAGCAGTACTTC. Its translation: CASSIKTSGTYEQYF.

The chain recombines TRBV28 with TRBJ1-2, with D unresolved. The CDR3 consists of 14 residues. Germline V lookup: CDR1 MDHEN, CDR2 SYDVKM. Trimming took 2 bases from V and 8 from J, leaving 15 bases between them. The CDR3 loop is CASSLRAGFGGYTF. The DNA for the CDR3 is TGTGCCAGCAGTTTAAGGGCGGGGTTTGGGGGCTACACCTTC.

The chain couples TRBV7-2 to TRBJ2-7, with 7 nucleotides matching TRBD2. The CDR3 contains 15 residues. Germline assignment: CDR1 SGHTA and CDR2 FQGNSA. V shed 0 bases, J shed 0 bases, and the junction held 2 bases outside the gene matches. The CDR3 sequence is CASSLAGLPSYEQYF. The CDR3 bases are TGTGCCAGCAGCTTAGCGGGACTACCCTCCTACGAGCAGTACTTC.

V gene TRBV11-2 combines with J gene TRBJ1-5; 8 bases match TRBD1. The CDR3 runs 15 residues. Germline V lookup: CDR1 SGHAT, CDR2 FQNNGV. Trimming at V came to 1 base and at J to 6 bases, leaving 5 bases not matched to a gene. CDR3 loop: CASSLVPTGGQPQHF. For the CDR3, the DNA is TGTGCCAGCAGCTTAGTCCCTACAGGGGGTCAGCCCCAGCATTTT.

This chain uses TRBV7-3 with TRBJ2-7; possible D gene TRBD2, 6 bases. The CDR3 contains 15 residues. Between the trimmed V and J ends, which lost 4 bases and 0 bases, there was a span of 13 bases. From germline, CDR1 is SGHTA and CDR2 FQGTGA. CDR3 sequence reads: CASSSDGSSSYEQYF. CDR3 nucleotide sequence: TGTGCCAGCAGCTCCGACGGGAGTAGCTCCTACGAGCAGTACTTC.

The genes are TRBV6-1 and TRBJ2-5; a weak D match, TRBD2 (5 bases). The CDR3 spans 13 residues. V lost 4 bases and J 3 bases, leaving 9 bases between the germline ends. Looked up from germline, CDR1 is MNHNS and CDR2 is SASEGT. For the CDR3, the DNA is TGTGCCAGCAGTGGCCCCGGGGAAGAGACCCAGTACTTC. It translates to CASSGPGEETQYF.

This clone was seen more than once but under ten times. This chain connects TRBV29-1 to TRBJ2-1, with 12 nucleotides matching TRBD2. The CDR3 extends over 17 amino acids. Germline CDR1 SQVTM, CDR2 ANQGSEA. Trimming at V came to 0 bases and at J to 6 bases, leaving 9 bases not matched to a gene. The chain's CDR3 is CSVEDRWATSGSNEQFF. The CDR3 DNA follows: TGCAGCGTTGAAGATCGGTGGGCGACTAGCGGGAGCAATGAGCAGTTCTTC.

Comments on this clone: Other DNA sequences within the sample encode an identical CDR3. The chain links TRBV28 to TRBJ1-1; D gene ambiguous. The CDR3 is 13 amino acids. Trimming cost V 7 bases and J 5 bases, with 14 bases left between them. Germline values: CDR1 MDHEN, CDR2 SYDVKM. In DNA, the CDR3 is TGTGCCAGCACGTCGTACCGGGAAACTGAAGCTTTCTTT. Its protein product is CASTSYRETEAFF.

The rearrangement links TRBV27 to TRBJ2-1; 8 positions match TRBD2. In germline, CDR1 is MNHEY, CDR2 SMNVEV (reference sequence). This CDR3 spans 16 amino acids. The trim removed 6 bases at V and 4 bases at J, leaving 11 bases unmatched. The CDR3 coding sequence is TGTGCCAGCAGGGGAGGGCCTAGCGGGTTTTACAATGAGCAGTTCTTC. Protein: CASRGGPSGFYNEQFF.

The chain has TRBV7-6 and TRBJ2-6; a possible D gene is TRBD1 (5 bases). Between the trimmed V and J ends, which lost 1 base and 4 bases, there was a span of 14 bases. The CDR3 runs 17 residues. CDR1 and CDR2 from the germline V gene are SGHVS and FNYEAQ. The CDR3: CASSLVTGSSGANVLTF. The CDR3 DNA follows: TGTGCCAGCAGCTTAGTAACAGGATCCTCAGGGGCCAACGTCCTGACTTTC.

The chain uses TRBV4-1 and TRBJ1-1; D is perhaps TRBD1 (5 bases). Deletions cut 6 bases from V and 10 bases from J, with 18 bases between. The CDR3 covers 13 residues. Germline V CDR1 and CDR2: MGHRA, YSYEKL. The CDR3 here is CASSLPGPGGAFF. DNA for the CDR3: TGCGCCAGCAGTCTTCCTGGACCCGGGGGAGCTTTCTTT.

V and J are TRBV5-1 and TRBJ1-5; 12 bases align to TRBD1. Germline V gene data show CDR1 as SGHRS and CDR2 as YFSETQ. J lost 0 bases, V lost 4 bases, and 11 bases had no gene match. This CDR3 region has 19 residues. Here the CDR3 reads CASSPGPGQGAYSNQPQHF. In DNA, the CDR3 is TGCGCCAGCAGCCCTGGGCCGGGACAGGGGGCATATAGCAATCAGCCCCAGCATTTT.

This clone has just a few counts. The CDR3 loop reads CASSILNTEAFF. The CDR3 DNA reads TGTGCCAGTAGTATCTTGAACACTGAAGCTTTCTTT. This sequence joins TRBV19 and TRBJ1-1; D not resolved. CDR3 size: 12 residues. Trimming left V 3 bases short and J 0 bases short, with 2 bases between. In germline, CDR1 is LNHDA, CDR2 SQIVND (reference sequence). The full variable domain, completed using reference TRBV19 and TRBJ1-1, is DGGITQSPKYLFRKEGQNVTLSCEQNLNHDAMYWYRQDPGQGLRLIYYSQIVNDFQKGDIAEGYSVSREKKESFPLTVTSAQKNPTAFYLCASSILNTEAFFGQGTRLTVV.

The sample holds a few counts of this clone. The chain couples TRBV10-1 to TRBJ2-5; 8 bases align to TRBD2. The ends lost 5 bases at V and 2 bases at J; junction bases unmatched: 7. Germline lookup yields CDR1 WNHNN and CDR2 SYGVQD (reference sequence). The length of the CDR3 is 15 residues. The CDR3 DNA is TGCGCCAGCAGTTTCAGCGGGAGTGAACAAGAGACCCAGTACTTC. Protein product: CASSFSGSEQETQYF.

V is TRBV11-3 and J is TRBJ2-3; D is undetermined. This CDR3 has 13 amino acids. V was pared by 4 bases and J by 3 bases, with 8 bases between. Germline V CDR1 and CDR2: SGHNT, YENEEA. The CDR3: CASSSQRTDTQYF. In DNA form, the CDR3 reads TGTGCCAGCAGCTCACAGAGAACAGATACGCAGTATTTT.

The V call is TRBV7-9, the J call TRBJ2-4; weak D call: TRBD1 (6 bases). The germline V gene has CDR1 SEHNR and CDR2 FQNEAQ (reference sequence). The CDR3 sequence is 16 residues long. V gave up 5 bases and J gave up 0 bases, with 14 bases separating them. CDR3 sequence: CASSRIAGVAKNIQYF. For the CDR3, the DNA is TGTGCCAGCAGCCGTATAGCAGGGGTAGCCAAAAACATTCAGTACTTC.

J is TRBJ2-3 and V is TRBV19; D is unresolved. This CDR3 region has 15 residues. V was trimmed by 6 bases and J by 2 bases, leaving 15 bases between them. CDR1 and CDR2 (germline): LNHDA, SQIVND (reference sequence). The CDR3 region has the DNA TGTGCCAGTAGCAAGGAGCGCCAAGCCACAGATACGCAGTATTTT. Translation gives CASSKERQATDTQYF.

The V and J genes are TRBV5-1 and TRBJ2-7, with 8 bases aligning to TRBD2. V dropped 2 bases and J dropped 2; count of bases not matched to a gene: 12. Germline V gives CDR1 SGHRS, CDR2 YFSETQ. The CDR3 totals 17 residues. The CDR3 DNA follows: TGCGCCAGCAGCTTCTACGGTGGTAGCGGGATTACCTACGAGCAGTACTTC. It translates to CASSFYGGSGITYEQYF.

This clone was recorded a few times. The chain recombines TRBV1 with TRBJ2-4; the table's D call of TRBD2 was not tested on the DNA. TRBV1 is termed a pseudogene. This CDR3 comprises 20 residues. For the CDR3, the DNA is TGCACCAGCAGCCATTATAGGCGCCCCGGGACTAGCTGGGGCAAAAACATTCAGTACTTC. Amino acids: CTSSHYRRPGTSWGKNIQYF.

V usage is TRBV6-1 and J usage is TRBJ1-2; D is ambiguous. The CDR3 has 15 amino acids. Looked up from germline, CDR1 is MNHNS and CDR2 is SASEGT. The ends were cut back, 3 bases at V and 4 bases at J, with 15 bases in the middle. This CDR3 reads CASSEVFTNSYGYTF. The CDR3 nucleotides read TGTGCCAGCAGTGAGGTTTTTACAAATTCCTATGGCTACACCTTC.

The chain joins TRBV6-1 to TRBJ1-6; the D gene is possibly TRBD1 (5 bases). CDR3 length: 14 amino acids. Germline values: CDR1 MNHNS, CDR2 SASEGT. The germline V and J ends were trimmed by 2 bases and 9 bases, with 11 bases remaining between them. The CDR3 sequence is CASSERTTASPLHF. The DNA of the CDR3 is TGTGCCAGCAGTGAACGGACGACAGCTTCACCCCTCCACTTT.

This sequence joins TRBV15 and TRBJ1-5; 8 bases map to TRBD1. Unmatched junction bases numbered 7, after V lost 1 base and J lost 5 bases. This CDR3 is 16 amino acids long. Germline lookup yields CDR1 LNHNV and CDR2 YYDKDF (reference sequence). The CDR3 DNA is TGTGCCACCAGCAGAGTTGGCAGGGGGCAGGATCAGCCCCAGCATTTT. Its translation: CATSRVGRGQDQPQHF.

CDR3 amino acids: CASRPRGGDQPHEQFF. The CDR3 bases are TGTGCCAGCCGACCCCGGGGGGGAGATCAACCACATGAGCAGTTCTTC. V and J are TRBV5-4 and TRBJ2-1, with TRBD2 matching 8 bases. The J segment lost 8 bases and the V segment lost 7 bases, leaving 17 bases of the junction unmatched. CDR1 is SGHNT and CDR2 is YYREEE in the germline V gene (reference sequence). The CDR3 contains 16 residues.

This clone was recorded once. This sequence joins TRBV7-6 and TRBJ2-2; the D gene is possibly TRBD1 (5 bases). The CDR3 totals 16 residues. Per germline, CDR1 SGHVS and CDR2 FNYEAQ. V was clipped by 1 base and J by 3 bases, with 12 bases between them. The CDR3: CASSLVVGDDTGELFF. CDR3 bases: TGTGCCAGCAGCTTAGTCGTAGGGGATGACACCGGGGAGCTGTTTTTT. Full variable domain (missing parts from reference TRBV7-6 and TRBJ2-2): GAGVSQSPRYKVTKRGQDVALRCDPISGHVSLYWYRQALGQGPEFLTYFNYEAQQDKSGLPNDRFSAERPEGSISTLTIQRTEQRDSAMYRCASSLVVGDDTGELFFGEGSRLTVL.

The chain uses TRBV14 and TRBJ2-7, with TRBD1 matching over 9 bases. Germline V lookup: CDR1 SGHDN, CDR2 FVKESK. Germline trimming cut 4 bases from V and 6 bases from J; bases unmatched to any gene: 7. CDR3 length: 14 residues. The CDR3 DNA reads TGTGCCAGCAGCCTCACCGGGACAGGGAGCGAGCAGTACTTC. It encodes CASSLTGTGSEQYF. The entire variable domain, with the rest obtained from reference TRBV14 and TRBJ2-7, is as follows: EAGVTQFPSHSVIEKGQTVTLRCDPISGHDNLYWYRRVMGKEIKFLLHFVKESKQDESGMPNNRFLAERTGGTYSTLKVQPAELEDSGVYFCASSLTGTGSEQYFGPGTRLTVT.

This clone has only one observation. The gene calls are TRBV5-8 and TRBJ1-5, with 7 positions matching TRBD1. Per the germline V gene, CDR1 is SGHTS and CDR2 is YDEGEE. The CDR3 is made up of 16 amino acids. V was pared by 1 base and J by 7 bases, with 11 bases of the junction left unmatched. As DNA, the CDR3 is TGTGCCAGCAGCTTGTGGCAGGGGGTACTAAGCCAGCCCCAGCATTTT. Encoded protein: CASSLWQGVLSQPQHF.

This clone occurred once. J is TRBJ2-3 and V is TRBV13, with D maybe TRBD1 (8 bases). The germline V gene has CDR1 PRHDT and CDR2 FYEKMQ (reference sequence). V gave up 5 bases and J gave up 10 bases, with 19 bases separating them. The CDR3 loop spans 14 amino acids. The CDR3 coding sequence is TGTGCCAGCAGCCAGGGGGCGGGAGACAGATCGCAGTATTTT. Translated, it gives CASSQGAGDRSQYF.